The clone carrying this T cell receptor (beta chain) showed up many times. This CDR3 has 16 amino acids. V was trimmed by 6 bases and J by 1 base, leaving 18 bases between them. These data originate in a study of Graves' ophthalmopathy and Graves' hyperthyroidism. The sequenced template was RNA, covering the TCR beta CDR3 region. The workflow started with a first-round RT-PCR run with HTBI primers and then moved on to a second-round multiplex PCR. MiXCR, applied by TCRdb to the multiplex PCR reads, yields one record per CDR3 protein. Here the sample spans some 1.1 million distinct CDR3 sequences, roughly two fifths being singletons.

V is TRBV12-3 or TRBV12-4 and J is TRBJ1-1; unclear D gene. Sequenced sample: peripheral blood or thyroid tissue (not recorded which). The TCR comes from an adult man with Graves' hyperthyroidism. CDR3 DNA: TGTGCCAGCAGCACCCATCTCGAGGGTTCGAACACTGAAGCTTTCTTT. Translated: CASSTHLEGSNTEAFF.